This T cell receptor (beta chain) appears in the sequencing data of a study of T cells in Graves' hyperthyroidism and ophthalmopathy. Study details: Blood from the periphery was taken at initial diagnosis, before any treatment.

This clonotype showed up many times. Amplified TCR beta CDR3 regions came from RNA transcripts. First-round RT-PCR targeting the TCR CDR3 was performed with the HTBI primer set. In TCRdb, the multiplex PCR reads were re-called with MiXCR into one record per CDR3 protein. The sample yields more than 350,000 distinct CDR3 sequences, approximately 15% seen once. The CDR3 extends over 15 amino acids. With 6 bases removed from V and 6 bases from J, the gap between germline ends came to 18 bases. Per the germline V gene, CDR1 is ENHRY and CDR2 is SYGVKD. The study included ophthalmopathy patients with Clinical Activity Score at least 3, NOSPECS grade at least 4 and duration under 3 months.

The rearrangement joins TRBV10-3 to TRBJ2-1; D is perhaps TRBD1 (6 bases). The sequenced sample was blood. The TCR was taken from a woman younger than 45 with Graves' ophthalmopathy. CDR3 DNA: TGTGCCATCAGCCCCGCGGCTAGAGGGGGCAATGAGCAGTTCTTC. Translation gives CAISPAARGGNEQFF.